Shown below are 11 T cell receptor beta chains from a single sample sequenced in a study of human T cells and chemical hapten exposure. TCRdb re-analysed the RACE reads in MiXCR, keeping a single row per CDR3 protein. This table has 250,000 or so distinct CDR3 sequences, about 9% appearing once. Time point: pre-sensitization, week 0. The treatment was: therapeutic diphenylcyclopropenone sensitization with weekly scalp DPC. This material consisted of whole blood, taken in connection with sensitization to the hapten diphenylcyclopropenone (DPC). These receptors came from a woman in her thirties or forties with alopecia areata. Some clones in this sample may be carry-over from other donors' samples.

This clonotype was found a few times. The V and J genes are TRBV7-2 and TRBJ2-4; 10 positions match TRBD2. The germline gives CDR1 SGHTA, CDR2 FQGNSA. The CDR3 length is 16 residues. V lost 4 bases, J lost 8 bases, and 11 bases stayed unmatched. The DNA for the CDR3 is TGTGCCAGCAGCTCGTACTCACTAGCGGGATGGGACATTCAGTACTTC. Amino acid sequence: CASSSYSLAGWDIQYF. Full variable domain (outside the CDR3, taken from reference TRBV7-2 and TRBJ2-4): GAGVSQSPSNKVTEKGKDVELRCDPISGHTALYWYRQSLGQGLEFLIYFQGNSAPDKSGLPSDRFSAERTGGSVSTLTIQRTQQEDSAVYLCASSSYSLAGWDIQYFGAGTRLSVL.

The V and J genes are TRBV12-3 or TRBV12-4 and TRBJ2-1; the match to TRBD1 covers 9 bases. With 5 bases clipped from V and 8 bases from J, the junction kept 10 bases outside the gene matches. CDR3 length: 15 amino acids. The CDR3 sequence is CASSPGTGPWDEQFF. The CDR3 nucleotides read TGTGCCAGCAGTCCTGGGACAGGGCCGTGGGATGAGCAGTTCTTC.

The chain has TRBV27 and TRBJ2-1; 10 bases line up with TRBD2. Germline V gives CDR1 MNHEY, CDR2 SMNVEV (reference sequence). The V and J ends lost 4 bases and 4 bases, in that order; junction bases with no gene match: 10. This CDR3 region has 17 residues. As DNA, the CDR3 is TGTGCCAGCAGTTCTAACGAGGGACTAGCGTCTTACAATGAGCAGTTCTTC. It is translated as CASSSNEGLASYNEQFF.

This clonotype has a handful of counts. The CDR3: CASSLSRGHYNEQFF. CDR3 nucleotides: TGTGCCAGCAGCTTATCCAGGGGGCACTACAATGAGCAGTTCTTC. The V gene is TRBV7-2, the J gene TRBJ2-1; TRBD1 aligns across 8 bases. Germline trimming cut 2 bases from V and 3 bases from J; bases unmatched to any gene: 3. Germline V CDR1 and CDR2: SGHTA, FQGNSA. The CDR3 runs to 15 residues.

This clonotype was seen only a few times. The chain combines TRBV5-1 with TRBJ2-1; 7 nucleotides align to TRBD1. This CDR3 has 15 residues. The germline V gene encodes CDR1 SGHRS and CDR2 YFSETQ. The trim removed 0 bases at V and 3 bases at J, leaving 3 bases unmatched. The CDR3: CASSLEGQNYNEQFF. The DNA of the CDR3 is TGCGCCAGCAGCTTGGAGGGACAGAACTACAATGAGCAGTTCTTC.

This clonotype was counted a few times. The genes are TRBV20-1 and TRBJ1-1, with D unclear. The V and J ends lost 6 bases and 1 base respectively, with 12 bases between them. The CDR3 is 13 residues long. The germline gives CDR1 DFQATT, CDR2 SNEGSKA (reference sequence). In DNA, the CDR3 is TGCAGTGCCGCGGTGGGCCCGAACACTGAAGCTTTCTTT. It encodes CSAAVGPNTEAFF.

In its sample, this clonotype was seen a few times. This chain links TRBV2 with TRBJ2-1, with 7 bases matching TRBD2. CDR1 and CDR2 from the germline V gene are SNHLY and FYNNEI. Trimming took 6 bases from V and 3 from J; bases not matched to a gene: 8. The CDR3 is 15 residues long. CDR3 region: CASRRGRDYYNEQFF. The CDR3 DNA follows: TGTGCCAGCAGGCGTGGGAGGGATTACTACAATGAGCAGTTCTTC.

The rearrangement links TRBV5-1 to TRBJ2-1, with TRBD2 identical over 12 bases. The CDR3 is 18 amino acids. The trim removed 2 bases at V and 0 bases at J, leaving 6 bases unmatched. The germline V gene encodes CDR1 SGHRS and CDR2 YFSETQ. The CDR3 here is CASSFGLAGGSSYNEQFF. Here the CDR3 DNA reads TGCGCCAGCAGCTTTGGCCTAGCGGGAGGGAGCTCCTACAATGAGCAGTTCTTC.

This clonotype came up a few times. The chain recombines TRBV28 with TRBJ2-7, with 9 bases aligning to TRBD2. With V trimmed by 6 bases and J by 6 bases, 9 bases remained unmatched. This CDR3 spans 14 amino acids. CDR1 and CDR2 from the germline V gene are MDHEN and SYDVKM. The CDR3 is CASSPEAGGFEQYF. The CDR3 nucleotides read TGTGCCAGCAGCCCTGAAGCGGGAGGTTTCGAGCAGTACTTC.

This chain links TRBV6-6 with TRBJ2-7, with TRBD2 as a possible D gene (5 bases). Trimming removed 6 bases from V and 0 bases from J, with 9 bases in between. CDR3 length: 13 residues. Germline CDR1 and CDR2: MNHNY and SVGAGI (reference sequence). CDR3 sequence reads: CASSPGDSYEQYF. CDR3 nucleotide sequence: TGTGCCAGCAGCCCCGGGGACTCCTACGAGCAGTACTTC.

The chain joins TRBV18 to TRBJ1-6, with a tentative D call TRBD1 (6 bases). Germline values: CDR1 KGHSH, CDR2 LQKENI. V was trimmed by 0 bases and J by 11 bases, leaving 14 bases between them. The CDR3 has 15 amino acids. The CDR3 DNA reads as TGTGCCAGCTCACCACCTTCAGTAGCAGGGGCACCCCTCCACTTT. Protein: CASSPPSVAGAPLHF.